These 5 T cell receptor beta chains share one sample of origin, sequenced in a study of blood T cell repertoires in COVID-19. Here immunoSEQ multiplex PCR was the method, and the copy in TCRdb shows in-frame clones only, minus some. The data hold 71,000 or so clones, with approximately 90% observed a single time. Sequencing was carried out using peripheral blood. Every receptor here comes from a woman aged 18-35 years with acute or convalescent COVID-19.

The chain has TRBV6-6 and TRBJ2-3; D perhaps matches TRBD2 (7 bases). With 3 bases removed from V and 4 bases from J, the gap between germline ends came to 14 bases. This CDR3 spans 15 amino acids. Germline loops: CDR1 MNHNY, CDR2 SVGAGI (reference sequence). CDR3 nucleotide sequence: TGTGCCAGCAGTTATGTAGGGGGGGTTTCAGATACGCAGTATTTT. Translated: CASSYVGGVSDTQYF.

The V gene is TRBV2, the J gene TRBJ1-6; D is uncertain. Germline CDR1 and CDR2: SNHLY and FYNNEI. V lost 4 bases, J lost 0 bases, and 10 bases lay in between. The CDR3 is made up of 16 amino acids. The CDR3 sequence: CASSAHRGSYNSPLHF. The DNA of the CDR3 is TGTGCCAGCAGTGCCCATCGCGGCTCCTATAATTCACCCCTCCACTTT.

The chain uses TRBV7-9 and TRBJ1-4, with 7 bases fitting TRBD1. Germline V gives CDR1 SEHNR, CDR2 FQNEAQ (reference sequence). The CDR3 runs 16 residues. The junction had 3 bases not matched to a gene; V was cut back by 2 bases and J by 0 bases. The CDR3 nucleotides are TGTGCCAGCAGCTTAACGGGACAGACAACTAATGAAAAACTGTTTTTT. It yields the protein CASSLTGQTTNEKLFF. Using reference TRBV7-9 and TRBJ1-4 for the parts outside the CDR3, the full variable domain is DTGVSQNPRHKITKRGQNVTFRCDPISEHNRLYWYRQTLGQGPEFLTYFQNEAQLEKSRLLSDRFSAERPKGSFSTLEIQRTEQGDSAMYLCASSLTGQTTNEKLFFGSGTQLSVL.

This rearrangement joins TRBV10-2 to TRBJ2-2; 9 bases agree with TRBD2. The CDR3 is 15 residues long. Germline assignment: CDR1 WSHSY and CDR2 SAAADI. After removal of 9 bases from V and 2 bases from J, the junction contained 7 bases not matched to a gene. The DNA for the CDR3 is TGCGCCAGTTCTCCTAGCGGGAAAAACACCGGGGAGCTGTTTTTT. Its protein product is CASSPSGKNTGELFF.

The V call is TRBV29-1, the J call TRBJ2-3, with TRBD2 as a possible D gene (6 bases). The CDR3 spans 15 residues. The V gene lost 0 bases and the J gene lost 0 bases, with 10 bases spanning the gap. Germline CDR1 and CDR2: SQVTM and ANQGSEA. CDR3 DNA: TGCAGCGTTGAAGATCCGGGGGACAGCACAGATACGCAGTATTTT. It yields the protein CSVEDPGDSTDTQYF.